The 16 T cell receptor beta chains in this list originate from one sample, sequenced in a study of spatial heterogeneity in lung cancer. TCRdb redid the calling of the 5' RACE reads with MiXCR, one entry per CDR3 protein. This table has about 94,000 distinct CDR3 sequences, roughly a fifth appearing once. Noted time point: blood at routine non-recurrence follow-up after resection. The input for sequencing was PBMCs, taken at follow-up. These receptors all stem from a male donor with early-stage non-small cell lung cancer.

This chain links TRBV29-1 with TRBJ1-3, with TRBD1 identical over 11 bases. This CDR3 has 14 amino acids. With 4 bases clipped from V and 4 bases from J, the junction kept 3 bases outside the gene matches. Germline loops: CDR1 SQVTM, CDR2 ANQGSEA. DNA for the CDR3: TGCAGCGTTGGGACAGGGGGCGAGGGAAACACCATATATTTT. Encoded protein: CSVGTGGEGNTIYF.

This chain joins TRBV3-1 and TRBJ2-3; 7 bases are a match to TRBD2. The CDR3 runs 17 residues. Unmatched junction bases numbered 14, after V lost 4 bases and J lost 4 bases. Germline CDR1 LGHDT, CDR2 YNNKEL (reference sequence). The CDR3 sequence is CASSRPPGGGDADTQYF. DNA for the CDR3: TGTGCCAGCAGCCGCCCCCCGGGCGGGGGAGACGCAGATACGCAGTATTTT.

V usage is TRBV5-8 and J usage is TRBJ1-1, with D maybe TRBD1 (5 bases). The V gene's germline CDR1 is SGHTS and CDR2 YDEGEE. V lost 6 bases, J lost 1 base, and 13 bases lay in between. This CDR3 has 14 amino acids. The CDR3 is CASTGRVTNTEAFF. The CDR3 DNA sequence: TGTGCCAGCACAGGCAGGGTCACGAACACTGAAGCTTTCTTT.

At least ten counts were recorded for this clonotype. The CDR3 loop is CASSLARGTGANVLTF. DNA for the CDR3: TGTGCCAGCAGCTTAGCCCGGGGTACTGGGGCCAACGTCCTGACTTTC. The rearrangement joins TRBV7-2 to TRBJ2-6; TRBD2 might be the D (5 bases). Germline values: CDR1 SGHTA, CDR2 FQGNSA. Trimming stripped 0 bases from V and 2 bases from J, with 8 bases between. This CDR3 comprises 16 residues.

This clonotype was observed a few times. The CDR3 DNA is TGTGCCAGCAGCTTAAGGGAAAAGGCCAACTATGGCTACACCTTC. Translated, it gives CASSLREKANYGYTF. This rearrangement joins TRBV7-2 to TRBJ1-2; no reliable D call. In germline, CDR1 is SGHTA, CDR2 FQGNSA. Trimming cost V 2 bases and J 2 bases, with 12 bases left between them. CDR3 size: 15 residues.

This clonotype was seen a handful of times. V gene TRBV27 combines with J gene TRBJ2-2, with D possibly TRBD2 on 6 matching bases. Trimming removed 4 bases at V and 4 bases at J, with 16 bases between. The CDR3 consists of 16 residues. CDR1 and CDR2 (germline): MNHEY, SMNVEV (reference sequence). The CDR3 region is CASSSKTGSFTGELFF. CDR3 DNA: TGTGCCAGCAGTTCCAAAACCGGGAGTTTCACCGGGGAGCTGTTTTTT.

This clonotype has ten or more counts. The chain couples TRBV7-3 to TRBJ2-5; D is possibly TRBD2 (6 bases). The CDR3 has 13 residues. V lost 5 bases, J lost 5 bases, and 12 bases lay in between. Germline V lookup: CDR1 SGHTA, CDR2 FQGTGA. CDR3: CASSAGSSETQYF. The CDR3 region has the DNA TGTGCCAGCAGCGCCGGGAGTTCTGAGACCCAGTACTTC.

The table lists this clonotype with many counts. V and J are TRBV7-8 and TRBJ1-6; possibly TRBD1 for D (5 bases). The CDR3 loop spans 15 amino acids. Germline loops: CDR1 SGHVS, CDR2 FQNEAQ. V was trimmed by 7 bases and J by 3 bases, leaving 13 bases between them. As DNA, the CDR3 is TGTGCCAGCAACCCGGACATTCTCTATAATTCACCCCTCCACTTT. It yields the protein CASNPDILYNSPLHF.

This chain joins TRBV18 and TRBJ2-1, with 9 bases lining up with TRBD1. This CDR3 region has 16 residues. V was clipped by 5 bases and J by 1 base; unmatched bases: 6. From germline, CDR1 is KGHSH and CDR2 LQKENI. DNA for the CDR3: TGTGCCAGCTCAATGGACAGGGGAAGGTCCTACAATGAGCAGTTCTTC. Translation: CASSMDRGRSYNEQFF.

In its sample, this clonotype was seen a few times. The genes are TRBV7-3 and TRBJ2-2; the match to TRBD1 covers 8 bases. From germline, CDR1 is SGHTA and CDR2 FQGTGA. This CDR3 contains 18 residues. V was clipped by 5 bases and J by 1 base; unmatched bases: 12. The CDR3 here is CASSPHPGQAWNTGELFF. The CDR3 DNA is TGTGCCAGCAGCCCCCACCCGGGACAGGCCTGGAACACCGGGGAGCTGTTTTTT.

The V gene is TRBV12-3 or TRBV12-4, the J gene TRBJ1-1, with no clear D. This CDR3 comprises 13 residues. V was shortened by 3 bases and J by 1 base, with 6 bases between the two germline ends. The CDR3 spells CASSFTQNTEAFF. CDR3 nucleotides: TGTGCCAGCAGTTTTACACAGAACACTGAAGCTTTCTTT.

This clonotype was detected only a few times. The V gene is TRBV15, the J gene TRBJ1-5; D perhaps matches TRBD1 (5 bases). CDR3 size: 14 residues. V shed 2 bases and J shed 7 bases, with 12 bases lying between them. Germline CDR1 is LNHNV and CDR2 is YYDKDF (reference sequence). DNA of the CDR3: TGTGCCACCAGCAGACGCCAGGGTCGCCAGCCCCAGCATTTT. It codes for CATSRRQGRQPQHF.

This clonotype was observed a handful of times. The gene calls are TRBV6-4 and TRBJ2-3; D is perhaps TRBD2 (5 bases). The length of the CDR3 is 16 residues. Germline V CDR1 and CDR2: MRHNA, SNTAGT. V was clipped by 3 bases and J by 0 bases, with 13 bases between them. The CDR3 spells CASSETEGLSTDTQYF. The CDR3 coding sequence is TGTGCCAGCAGTGAAACTGAGGGCCTAAGCACAGATACGCAGTATTTT.

The chain employs TRBV20-1 and TRBJ1-3, with 7 nucleotides matching TRBD1. Unmatched junction bases numbered 7, after V lost 6 bases and J lost 5 bases. The CDR3 sequence is 13 residues long. Germline loops: CDR1 DFQATT, CDR2 SNEGSKA (reference sequence). In DNA, the CDR3 is TGCAGTGCGCAACAGGGACAGAGAAACACCATATATTTT. It specifies CSAQQGQRNTIYF.

The chain carries TRBV2 and TRBJ1-2; the D gene is possibly TRBD1 (6 bases). V was trimmed by 6 bases and J by 2 bases, leaving 19 bases between them. The CDR3 length is 16 residues. Germline V gene data show CDR1 as SNHLY and CDR2 as FYNNEI. The CDR3 loop reads CASRHPWTVENYGYTF. The CDR3, as DNA: TGTGCCAGCAGACACCCTTGGACAGTCGAAAACTATGGCTACACCTTC.

The CDR3 reads CSSRGVGTEAFF. The DNA for the CDR3 is TGCAGTTCAAGGGGAGTAGGAACTGAAGCTTTCTTT. This chain uses TRBV29-1 with TRBJ1-1; maybe TRBD1 (5 bases). Germline CDR1 SQVTM, CDR2 ANQGSEA. The CDR3 is 12 amino acids.